The sequence of this T cell receptor beta chain was determined in a study of CD8 T cells in Susac syndrome. Random hexamers primed reverse transcription of about 0.45 to 1 ug RNA. Using its own MiXCR run on the immunoSEQ multiplex PCR reads, TCRdb lists one record per CDR3 protein. The sample carries approximately 110,000 distinct CDR3 sequences, over 85% recorded once. Negative isolation yielded the CD8+ and CD4+ T cells, while FACS enriched the TEMRA cells. Trimming pared 4 bases from V and 2 bases from J, leaving 8 bases between. Germline CDR1 SQVTM, CDR2 ANQGSEA. The CDR3 is made up of 12 amino acids.

The chain has TRBV29-1 and TRBJ1-1; D is perhaps TRBD1 (6 bases). The TCR comes from a human donor with multiple sclerosis. What was sequenced was CD8+ T cells from PBMCs. CDR3 loop: CSVARGNTEAFF. In DNA form, the CDR3 reads TGCAGCGTTGCCAGGGGAAACACTGAAGCTTTCTTT. Using reference TRBV29-1 and TRBJ1-1 for the parts outside the CDR3, the full variable domain is SAVISQKPSRDICQRGTSLTIQCQVDSQVTMMFWYRQQPGQSLTLIATANQGSEATYESGFVIDKFPISRPNLTFSTLTVSNMSPEDSSIYLCSVARGNTEAFFGQGTRLTVV.